This T cell receptor (beta chain) was identified during a study of blood T cell repertoires in COVID-19. Profiled with immunoSEQ multiplex PCR; TCRdb holds only in-frame clones, not every one. This sample has 130,000 to 150,000 clones; approximately 87% occur once, and the top ten carry roughly two fifths. The sample was peripheral blood. This TCR derives from a man over 45 who had recovered from COVID-19.

The CDR3: CASRIFGTGNQPQHF. The DNA for the CDR3 is TGTGCCAGCAGAATTTTCGGGACAGGCAATCAGCCCCAGCATTTT. V and J are TRBV2 and TRBJ1-5, with TRBD1 matching over 7 bases. CDR1 is SNHLY, CDR2 FYNNEI, per germline. The CDR3 spans 15 residues. V was pared by 6 bases and J by 2 bases, with 7 bases of the junction left unmatched.